This T cell receptor beta chain was sequenced for a study of human T cells and chemical hapten exposure. TCRdb reprocessed the RACE reads via MiXCR and lists one record per CDR3 protein. The sample comprises some 96,000 distinct CDR3 sequences, approximately 9.3% of which are singletons, and 2% to 2.5% rests with the top ten. This clonotype was seen at least ten times. The time point denotes: patch test 2, 6 weeks after DPC sensitization. Specified treatment: therapeutic diphenylcyclopropenone sensitization with weekly scalp DPC. The clonotype originates from a woman in her thirties or forties with alopecia areata. Some clones in this sample may be carry-over from other donors' samples. Sequenced here: whole blood, sampled in connection with sensitization to the hapten diphenylcyclopropenone (DPC).

CDR3 residues: CASSWDDRTHEQYF. CDR3 DNA sequence: TGCGCCAGCAGCTGGGACGACAGGACCCACGAGCAGTACTTC. J is TRBJ2-7 and V is TRBV5-1, with D tentatively TRBD1 (6 bases). Germline CDR1 is SGHRS and CDR2 is YFSETQ. V shed 3 bases and J shed 5 bases, with 15 bases lying between them. This CDR3 is built from 14 residues. The whole variable domain, filled in from reference TRBV5-1 and TRBJ2-7, reads KAGVTQTPRYLIKTRGQQVTLSCSPISGHRSVSWYQQTPGQGLQFLFEYFSETQRNKGNFPGRFSGRQFSNSRSEMNVSTLELGDSALYLCASSWDDRTHEQYFGPGTRLTVT.